A selection of T cell receptor beta chains follows, all from one sample in a study of T cells in Graves' hyperthyroidism and ophthalmopathy. In TCRdb, the multiplex PCR reads were re-called with MiXCR into one record per CDR3 protein. This repertoire shows approximately 600,000 distinct CDR3 sequences, 20% found once; its top ten account for around a third. Sequenced material: blood. Source of these receptors: a young man with Graves' ophthalmopathy. CDR3s include the opening cysteine and the closing phenylalanine or tryptophan. A D gene is named only where the DNA matches it firmly. Expanded clones are given a class, and other clones once, few, many or no size at all.

j_gene	v_gene	abundance	d_gene	CDR3nt	CDR3aa
TRBJ2-7	TRBV9	few	TRBD2	TGTGCCAGCAGCTTTACTAGCGGGAGCCCCAACTCCTACGAGCAGTACTTC	CASSFTSGSPNSYEQYF
TRBJ2-2	TRBV11-3	few	NA	TGTGCCAGCAGCTTAGGCCGGGACGGTTACACCGGGGAGCTGTTTTTT	CASSLGRDGYTGELFF
TRBJ2-7	TRBV4-1	NA	NA	TGCGCCAGCAGCCAAGATAGCTCCGGTCGCGAGCAGTACTTC	CASSQDSSGREQYF
TRBJ2-3	TRBV10-3	once	TRBD2	TGTGCCATCAGTGCTCTAGCGGGGGCAGATACGCAGTATTTT	CAISALAGADTQYF
TRBJ2-7	TRBV28	NA	NA	TGTGCCAGCAGTTTGGGAGAGCGGCGCGAGCAGTACTTC	CASSLGERREQYF
TRBJ1-1	TRBV30	many	NA	TGTGCCTGGTGGAGCTCAGGCCCCATGAACACTGAAGCTTTCTTT	CAWWSSGPMNTEAFF
TRBJ1-1	TRBV10-3	NA	NA	TGTGCCATCAGTCCACAGGGTGAGGACACTGAAGCTTTCTTT	CAISPQGEDTEAFF
TRBJ2-1	TRBV10-3	few	NA	TGTGCCACCGTACCGGGAGTCTCCTACAATGAGCAGTTCTTC	CATVPGVSYNEQFF
TRBJ2-7	TRBV28	many	NA	TGTGCCAGTGCTGAGGGGAACTACGAGCAGTACTTC	CASAEGNYEQYF
TRBJ2-1	TRBV7-2	many	TRBD2	TGTGCCAGCAGCGACCGGGGGAGAAGCGGGAGGGGCGAGCAGTTCTTC	CASSDRGRSGRGEQFF
TRBJ2-1	TRBV20-1	once	NA	TGCACACTCACCGGCCGGGAGTCAAAGGGCGCGAATGAGCAGTTCTTC	CTLTGRESKGANEQFF
TRBJ1-3	TRBV27	few	TRBD1	TGTGCCAGCAGTGTGGGACAGGGGTATGGAAACACCATATATTTT	CASSVGQGYGNTIYF
TRBJ1-2	TRBV30	NA	TRBD1	TGTGCCTTGAGTCCGGACAGGGTGGCTGGCTACACCTTC	CALSPDRVAGYTF
TRBJ2-7	TRBV19	few	TRBD1	TGTGCCAGTAGTACCCCGGGACAGGGGGTCGAGCAGTACTTC	CASSTPGQGVEQYF
TRBJ1-4	TRBV20-1	NA	TRBD1	TGCAGTGCTAGAGACCCTCGACAGGGGGTTTACAGCGGAAAACTGTTTTTT	CSARDPRQGVYSGKLFF
TRBJ1-4	TRBV30	NA	NA	TGTGCCTGGAGGACCAATGAAAAACTGTTTTTT	CAWRTNEKLFF
TRBJ2-2	TRBV27	NA	TRBD2	TGTGCCAGCAGTTTAAATTATCTAGCGGGAGACCCCGGGGAGCTGTTTTTT	CASSLNYLAGDPGELFF
TRBJ1-3	TRBV11-2	many	NA	TGTGCCAGCAGCGGATGGGAGGGGACTGGAAACACCATATATTTT	CASSGWEGTGNTIYF
TRBJ1-6	TRBV20-1	few	TRBD1	TGCAGTGTCCTGTTCCCGGACAGGGGAGACTCACCCCTCCACTTT	CSVLFPDRGDSPLHF
TRBJ1-2	TRBV29-1	few	TRBD1	TGCAGCGTTAAAACCAGGGGGCACGGCTACACCTTC	CSVKTRGHGYTF
TRBJ2-7	TRBV7-2	few	TRBD2	TGTGCCAGCAGCTCCCCCCGACTAGCGGGAGGGGGCTACGAGCAGTACTTC	CASSSPRLAGGGYEQYF
TRBJ2-1	TRBV7-2	many	NA	TGTGCCAGCAGCTTAGCGCCCTTCTCCTACAATGAGCAGTTCTTC	CASSLAPFSYNEQFF
TRBJ1-1	TRBV29-1	NA	NA	TGCAGCGTGACAGGAGGTAGGGACACTGAAGCTTTCTTT	CSVTGGRDTEAFF
TRBJ1-4	TRBV2	NA	NA	TGTGCCAGCAGTGTAGCTCAGCAGGGAGTTAAGAAAAAACTGTTTTTT	CASSVAQQGVKKKLFF
TRBJ2-7	TRBV27	NA	NA	TGTGCCAGCAGTCACTCCCGAGGGGGGGCCGTGAATAAGGTGGAGCAGTACTTC	CASSHSRGGAVNKVEQYF
TRBJ2-7	TRBV5-1	NA	NA	TGCGCCAGCAGCTTGGAACCGGGACCGCTGGGCAACGGGGCCTACGAGCAGTACTTC	CASSLEPGPLGNGAYEQYF
TRBJ2-3	TRBV7-8	NA	NA	TGTGCCAGCAGTGAAGCGACGGGGGTTGGAACAGATACGCAGTATTTT	CASSEATGVGTDTQYF
TRBJ2-5	TRBV10-3	NA	NA	TGTGCCATCCGGCAGGGGAACCAAGAGACCCAGTACTTC	CAIRQGNQETQYF
TRBJ2-1	TRBV27	many	NA	TGTGCCAGCAGTTCAGACAGGTTATCGCCTGAGCAGTTCTTC	CASSSDRLSPEQFF
TRBJ2-2	TRBV6-6	few	TRBD2	TGTGCCAGCAGTTACTCGTCCAGCGGGAGTACCGGGGAGCTGTTTTTT	CASSYSSSGSTGELFF